This T cell receptor (beta chain) appears in the sequencing data of a study of cytomegalovirus exposure and HLA in healthy donors. Germline V lookup: CDR1 SNHLY, CDR2 FYNNEI. The CDR3 runs 14 residues. V was pared by 6 bases and J by 1 base, with 3 bases of the junction left unmatched. Use of 60 Vbeta and 13 Jbeta primers characterized the PCR. Assay used: immunoSEQ multiplex PCR; TCRdb lists only in-frame clones, some missing. Counted here are 150,000 to 200,000 clones, 68% occurring once; the ten biggest clones make up about 10%. Notes on the study in general: The authors later found HLA-associated TCR beta chains more clonally expanded than equally common others. Presence/absence results assume similar sequencing depth per donor, which may not hold. Later work found most CMV-associated TCR beta chains apparently HLA-restricted.

Notes on this clone: Its antigen is unknown.

While unrecorded immune exposures were likely, the donors were nominally healthy when sampled. The receptor's source is a man in his thirties or forties in good health and CMV-seropositive. V gene TRBV2 combines with J gene TRBJ1-1; 9 nucleotides align to TRBD1. The source material was PBMCs. The CDR3 DNA sequence: TGTGCCAGCAGAGGACAGGGGACGAACACTGAAGCTTTCTTT. It yields the protein CASRGQGTNTEAFF.